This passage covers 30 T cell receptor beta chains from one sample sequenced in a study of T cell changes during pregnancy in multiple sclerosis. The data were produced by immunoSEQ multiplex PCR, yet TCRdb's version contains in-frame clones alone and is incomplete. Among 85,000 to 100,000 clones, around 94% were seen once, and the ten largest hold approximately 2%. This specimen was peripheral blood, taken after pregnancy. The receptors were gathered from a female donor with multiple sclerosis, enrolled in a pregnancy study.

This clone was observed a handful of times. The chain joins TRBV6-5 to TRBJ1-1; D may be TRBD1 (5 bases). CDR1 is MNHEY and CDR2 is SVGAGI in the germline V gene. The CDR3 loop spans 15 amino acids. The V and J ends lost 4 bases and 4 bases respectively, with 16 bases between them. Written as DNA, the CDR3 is TGTGCCAGCAGTTCCCTTAGTGGGGGGGGCACTGAAGCTTTCTTT. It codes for CASSSLSGGGTEAFF.

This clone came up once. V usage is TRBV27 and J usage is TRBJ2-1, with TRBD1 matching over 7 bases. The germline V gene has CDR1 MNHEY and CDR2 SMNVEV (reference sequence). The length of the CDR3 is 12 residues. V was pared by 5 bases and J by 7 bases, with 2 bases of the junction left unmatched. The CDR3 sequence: CASSLTGNEQFF. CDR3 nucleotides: TGTGCCAGCAGTCTGACAGGGAATGAGCAGTTCTTC.

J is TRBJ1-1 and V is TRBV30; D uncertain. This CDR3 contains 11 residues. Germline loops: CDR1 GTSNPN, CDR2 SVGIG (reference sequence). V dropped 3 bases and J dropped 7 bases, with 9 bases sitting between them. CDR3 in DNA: TGTGCCTGGAGGGTGGAGAGTGAAGCTTTCTTT. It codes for CAWRVESEAFF.

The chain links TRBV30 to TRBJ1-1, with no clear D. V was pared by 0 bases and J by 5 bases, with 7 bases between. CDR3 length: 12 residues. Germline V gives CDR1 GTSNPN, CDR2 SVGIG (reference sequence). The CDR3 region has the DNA TGTGCCTGGAGTGTTTTCAGAACTGAAGCTTTCTTT. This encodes CAWSVFRTEAFF. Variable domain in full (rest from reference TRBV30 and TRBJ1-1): SQTIHQWPATLVQPVGSPLSLECTVEGTSNPNLYWYRQAAGRGLQLLFYSVGIGQISSEVPQNLSASRPQDRQFILSSKKLLLSDSGFYLCAWSVFRTEAFFGQGTRLTVV.

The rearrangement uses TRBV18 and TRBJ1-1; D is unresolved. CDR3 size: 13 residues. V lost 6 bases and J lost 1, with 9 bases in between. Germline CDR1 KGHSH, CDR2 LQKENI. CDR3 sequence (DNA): TGTGCCAGCTCGCGGCTGAAGAACACTGAAGCTTTCTTT. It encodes CASSRLKNTEAFF.

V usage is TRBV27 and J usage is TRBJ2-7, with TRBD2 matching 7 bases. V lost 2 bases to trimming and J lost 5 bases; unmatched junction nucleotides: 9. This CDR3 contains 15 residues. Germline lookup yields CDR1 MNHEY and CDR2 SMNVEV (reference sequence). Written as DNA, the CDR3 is TGTGCCAGCAGTTTAAGTTCGGGACTAAAGGACGAGCAGTACTTC. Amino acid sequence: CASSLSSGLKDEQYF.

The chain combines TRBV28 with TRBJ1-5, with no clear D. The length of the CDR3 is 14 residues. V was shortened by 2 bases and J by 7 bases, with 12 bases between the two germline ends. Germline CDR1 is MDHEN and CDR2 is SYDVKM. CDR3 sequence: CASSLRLSEQPQHF. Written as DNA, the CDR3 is TGTGCCAGCAGTTTACGACTCTCTGAACAGCCCCAGCATTTT.

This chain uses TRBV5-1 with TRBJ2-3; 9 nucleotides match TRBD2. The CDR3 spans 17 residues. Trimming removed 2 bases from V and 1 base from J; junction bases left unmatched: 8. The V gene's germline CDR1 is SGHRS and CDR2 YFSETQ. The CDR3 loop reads CASSFSPASGGTDTQYF. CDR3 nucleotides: TGCGCCAGCAGCTTCTCCCCGGCTAGCGGGGGCACAGATACGCAGTATTTT.

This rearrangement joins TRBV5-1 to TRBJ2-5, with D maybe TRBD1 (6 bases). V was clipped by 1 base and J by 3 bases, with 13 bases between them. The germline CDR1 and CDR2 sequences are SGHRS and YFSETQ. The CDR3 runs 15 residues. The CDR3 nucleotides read TGCGCCAGCAGCTTGAGCCAGGGGATGAAAGAGACCCAGTACTTC. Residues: CASSLSQGMKETQYF.

The CDR3 region is CASSAGRNYEQYF. In DNA form, the CDR3 reads TGTGCCAGCAGCGCGGGACGGAACTACGAGCAGTACTTC. The chain couples TRBV7-7 to TRBJ2-7, with D possibly being TRBD2 (6 bases). This CDR3 contains 13 residues. With 5 bases removed from V and 3 bases from J, the gap between germline ends came to 11 bases. CDR1 and CDR2 (germline): SSHAT, FNYEAQ (reference sequence). Filled out from reference TRBV7-7 and TRBJ2-7, the complete variable domain reads GAGVSQSPRYKVTKRGQDVTLRCDPISSHATLYWYQQALGQGPEFLTYFNYEAQPDKSGLPSDRFSAERPEGSISTLTIQRTEQRDSAMYRCASSAGRNYEQYFGPGTRLTVT.

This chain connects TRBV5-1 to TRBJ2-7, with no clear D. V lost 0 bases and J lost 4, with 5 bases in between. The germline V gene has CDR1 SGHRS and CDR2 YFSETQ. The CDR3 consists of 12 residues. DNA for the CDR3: TGCGCCAGCAGCTTGGTCGGTTACGAGCAGTACTTC. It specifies CASSLVGYEQYF.

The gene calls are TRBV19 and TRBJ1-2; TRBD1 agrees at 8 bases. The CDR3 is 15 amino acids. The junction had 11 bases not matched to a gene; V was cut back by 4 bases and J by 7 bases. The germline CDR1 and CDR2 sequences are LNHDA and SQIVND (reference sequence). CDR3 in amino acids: CASSKGVDRVRGYTF. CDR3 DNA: TGTGCCAGTAGTAAGGGCGTGGACAGGGTCCGTGGCTACACCTTC.

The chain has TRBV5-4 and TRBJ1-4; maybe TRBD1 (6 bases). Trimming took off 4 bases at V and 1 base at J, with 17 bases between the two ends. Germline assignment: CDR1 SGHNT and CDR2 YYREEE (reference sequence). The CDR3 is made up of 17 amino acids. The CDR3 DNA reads TGTGCCAGCAGCCCCTGGGAGGGGGGAGGAACTAATGAAAAACTGTTTTTT. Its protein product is CASSPWEGGGTNEKLFF.

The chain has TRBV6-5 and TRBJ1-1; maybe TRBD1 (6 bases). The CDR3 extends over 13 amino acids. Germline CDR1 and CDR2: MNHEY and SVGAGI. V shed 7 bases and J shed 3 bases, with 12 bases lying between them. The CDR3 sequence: CASISTGYTEAFF. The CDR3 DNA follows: TGTGCCAGCATAAGCACAGGGTACACTGAAGCTTTCTTT.

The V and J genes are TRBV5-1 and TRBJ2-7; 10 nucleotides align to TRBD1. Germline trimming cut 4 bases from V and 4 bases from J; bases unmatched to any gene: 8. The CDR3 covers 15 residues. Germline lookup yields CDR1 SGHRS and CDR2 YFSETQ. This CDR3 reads CASSLVPGQGYEQYF. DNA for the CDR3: TGCGCCAGCAGCCTAGTCCCGGGACAGGGGTACGAGCAGTACTTC.

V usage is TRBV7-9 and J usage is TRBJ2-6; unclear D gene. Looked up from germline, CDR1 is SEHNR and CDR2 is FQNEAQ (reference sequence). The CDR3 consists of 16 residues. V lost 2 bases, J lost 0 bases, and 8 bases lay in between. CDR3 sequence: CASSLIESSGANVLTF. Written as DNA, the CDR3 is TGTGCCAGCAGCTTAATTGAGTCCTCTGGGGCCAACGTCCTGACTTTC. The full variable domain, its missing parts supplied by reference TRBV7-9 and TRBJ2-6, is DTGVSQNPRHKITKRGQNVTFRCDPISEHNRLYWYRQTLGQGPEFLTYFQNEAQLEKSRLLSDRFSAERPKGSFSTLEIQRTEQGDSAMYLCASSLIESSGANVLTFGAGSRLTVL.

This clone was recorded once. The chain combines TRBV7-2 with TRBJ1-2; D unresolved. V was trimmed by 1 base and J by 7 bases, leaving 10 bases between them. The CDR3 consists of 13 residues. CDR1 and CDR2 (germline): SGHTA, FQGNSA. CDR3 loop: CASSLVQVFGYTF. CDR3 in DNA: TGTGCCAGCAGCTTAGTCCAGGTCTTTGGCTACACCTTC. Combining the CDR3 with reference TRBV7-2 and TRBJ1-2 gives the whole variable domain GAGVSQSPSNKVTEKGKDVELRCDPISGHTALYWYRQSLGQGLEFLIYFQGNSAPDKSGLPSDRFSAERTGGSVSTLTIQRTQQEDSAVYLCASSLVQVFGYTFGSGTRLTVV.

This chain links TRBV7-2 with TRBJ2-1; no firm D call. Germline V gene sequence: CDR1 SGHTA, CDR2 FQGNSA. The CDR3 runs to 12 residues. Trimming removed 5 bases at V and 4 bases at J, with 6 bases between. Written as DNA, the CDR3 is TGTGCCAGCAGCCCCCTGTACAATGAGCAGTTCTTC. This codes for CASSPLYNEQFF. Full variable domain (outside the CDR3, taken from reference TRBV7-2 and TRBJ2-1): GAGVSQSPSNKVTEKGKDVELRCDPISGHTALYWYRQSLGQGLEFLIYFQGNSAPDKSGLPSDRFSAERTGGSVSTLTIQRTQQEDSAVYLCASSPLYNEQFFGPGTRLTVL.

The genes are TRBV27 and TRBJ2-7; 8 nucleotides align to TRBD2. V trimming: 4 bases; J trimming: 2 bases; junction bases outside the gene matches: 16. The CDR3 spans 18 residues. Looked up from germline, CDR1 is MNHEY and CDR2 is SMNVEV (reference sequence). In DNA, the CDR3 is TGTGCCAGCAGTTCCGTCCGGGGGGGCACCACAAATCCCTACGAGCAGTACTTC. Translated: CASSSVRGGTTNPYEQYF.

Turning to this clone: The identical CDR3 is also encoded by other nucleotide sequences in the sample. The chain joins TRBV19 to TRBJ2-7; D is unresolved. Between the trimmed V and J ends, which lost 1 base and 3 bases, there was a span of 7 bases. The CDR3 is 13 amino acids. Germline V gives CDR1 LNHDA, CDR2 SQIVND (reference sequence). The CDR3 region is CASSIGRSYEQYF. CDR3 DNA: TGTGCCAGTAGTATAGGTCGGAGCTACGAGCAGTACTTC.

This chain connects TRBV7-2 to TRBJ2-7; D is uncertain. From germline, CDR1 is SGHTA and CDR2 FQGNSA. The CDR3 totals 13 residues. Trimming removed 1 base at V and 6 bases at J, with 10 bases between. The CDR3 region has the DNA TGTGCCAGCAGCTTAGAAGGTGGGCGCGAGCAGTACTTC. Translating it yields CASSLEGGREQYF.

CDR3 in amino acids: CASSLNRGDNTIYF. CDR3 nucleotides: TGTGCCAGCAGCTTAAACAGGGGTGACAACACCATATATTTT. The chain has TRBV7-2 and TRBJ1-3; 7 bases are a match to TRBD1. Germline values: CDR1 SGHTA, CDR2 FQGNSA. CDR3 length equals 14 residues. With 2 bases clipped from V and 7 bases from J, the junction kept 5 bases outside the gene matches.

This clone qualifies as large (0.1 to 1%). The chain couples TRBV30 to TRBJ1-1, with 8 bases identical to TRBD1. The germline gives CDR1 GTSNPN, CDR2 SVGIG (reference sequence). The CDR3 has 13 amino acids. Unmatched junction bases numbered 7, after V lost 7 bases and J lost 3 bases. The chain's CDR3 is CASDRERYTEAFF. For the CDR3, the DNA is TGTGCCTCGGACAGGGAGCGGTACACTGAAGCTTTCTTT.

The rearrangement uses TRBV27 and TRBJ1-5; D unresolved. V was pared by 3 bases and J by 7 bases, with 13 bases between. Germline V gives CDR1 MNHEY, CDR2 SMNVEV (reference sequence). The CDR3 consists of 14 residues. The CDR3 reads CASSFCPRVQPQHF. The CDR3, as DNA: TGTGCCAGCAGTTTCTGTCCGCGGGTGCAGCCCCAGCATTTT.

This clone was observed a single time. CDR3 bases: TGTGCCAGCAGTTTATCTGGCGGGGGCCGTTTCGATACGCAGTATTTT. Protein sequence: CASSLSGGGRFDTQYF. The genes are TRBV27 and TRBJ2-3; D is possibly TRBD2 (7 bases). In germline, CDR1 is MNHEY, CDR2 SMNVEV (reference sequence). V lost 0 bases to trimming and J lost 6 bases, with 16 bases between them. CDR3 length: 16 amino acids.

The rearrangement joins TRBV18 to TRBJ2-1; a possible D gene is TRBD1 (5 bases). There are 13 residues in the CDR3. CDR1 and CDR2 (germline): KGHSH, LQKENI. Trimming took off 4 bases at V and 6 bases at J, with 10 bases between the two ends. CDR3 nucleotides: TGTGCCAGCTCACTTCAGGGTTTCAATGAGCAGTTCTTC. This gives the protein CASSLQGFNEQFF.

For the CDR3, the DNA is TGTGCCTGGAGTGCTAAGGACAGGGGGGGTCGATACGAGCAGTACTTC. This sequence encodes CAWSAKDRGGRYEQYF. The J gene is TRBJ2-7, the V gene TRBV30, with 10 bases fitting TRBD1. The trim removed 1 base at V and 4 bases at J, leaving 10 bases unmatched. The CDR3 extends over 16 amino acids. Germline-derived CDR1 and CDR2 are GTSNPN and SVGIG (reference sequence).

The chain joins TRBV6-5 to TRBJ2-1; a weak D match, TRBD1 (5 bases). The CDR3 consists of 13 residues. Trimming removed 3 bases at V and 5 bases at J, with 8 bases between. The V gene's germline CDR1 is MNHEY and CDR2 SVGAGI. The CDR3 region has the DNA TGTGCCAGCAGTTATAACAGGAACAATGAGCAGTTCTTC. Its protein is CASSYNRNNEQFF.

The CDR3 coding sequence is TGTGCCAGCAGTGAACTGGGGACAGGAGATGAAAAACTGTTTTTT. Amino acids: CASSELGTGDEKLFF. The genes are TRBV2 and TRBJ1-4, with 8 bases fitting TRBD1. V lost 2 bases, J lost 6 bases, and 5 bases stayed unmatched. The CDR3 has 15 amino acids. The germline CDR1 and CDR2 sequences are SNHLY and FYNNEI.

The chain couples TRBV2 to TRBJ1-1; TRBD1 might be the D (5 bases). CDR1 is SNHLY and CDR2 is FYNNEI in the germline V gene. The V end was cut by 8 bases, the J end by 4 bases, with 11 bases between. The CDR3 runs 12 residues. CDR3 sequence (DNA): TGTGCCAGCGTAGACAGAATCACTGAAGCTTTCTTT. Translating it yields CASVDRITEAFF. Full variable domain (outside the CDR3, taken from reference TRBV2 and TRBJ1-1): EPEVTQTPSHQVTQMGQEVILRCVPISNHLYFYWYRQILGQKVEFLVSFYNNEISEKSEIFDDQFSVERPDGSNFTLKIRSTKLEDSAMYFCASVDRITEAFFGQGTRLTVV.